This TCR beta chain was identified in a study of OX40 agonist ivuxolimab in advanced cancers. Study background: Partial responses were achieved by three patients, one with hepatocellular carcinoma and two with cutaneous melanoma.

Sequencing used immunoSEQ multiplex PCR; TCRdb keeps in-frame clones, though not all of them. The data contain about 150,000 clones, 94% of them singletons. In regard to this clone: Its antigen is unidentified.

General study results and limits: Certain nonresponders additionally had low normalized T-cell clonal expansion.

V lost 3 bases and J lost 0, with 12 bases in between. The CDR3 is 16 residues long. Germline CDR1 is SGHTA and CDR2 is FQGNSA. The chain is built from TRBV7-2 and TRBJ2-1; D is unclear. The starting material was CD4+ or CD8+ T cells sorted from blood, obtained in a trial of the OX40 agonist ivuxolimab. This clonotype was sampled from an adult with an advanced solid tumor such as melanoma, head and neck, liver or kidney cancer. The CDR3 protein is CASSLRRKTSYNEQFF. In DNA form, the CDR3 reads TGTGCCAGCAGCTTGAGGCGTAAAACCTCCTACAATGAGCAGTTCTTC.